The clone carrying this TCR beta chain has only a few counts. Its target is unknown. Profiling relied on immunoSEQ multiplex PCR, and the TCRdb table lists in-frame clones only, not all of them. The sample includes about 240,000 clones, roughly four fifths seen only once; the top ten take around 0.64%. This sample stems from a study of Tregs in tolerant kidney transplant recipients. Thawed PBMCs were FACS-sorted into unstimulated CD4+CD25+CD127- regulatory T cells, CD4+CD25- non-regulatory cells, CD4 and CD8 cells. Study results and caveats: This study did not directly address biological reproducibility. Few patients were studied, so findings need validation in larger groups. Tregs expanded with activated donor B cells seemed most donor-specific.

The receptor's source is a human donor in good health. The sequenced material came from CD4+ T cells from blood.

Written as DNA, the CDR3 is TGTGCCAGCAGCCGAGCAGGGACACCCCCCTACGAGCAGTACTTC. Residues: CASSRAGTPPYEQYF. The chain recombines TRBV5-4 with TRBJ2-7; maybe TRBD1 (6 bases). The germline CDR1 and CDR2 sequences are SGHNT and YYREEE (reference sequence). V gave up 4 bases and J gave up 2 bases, with 16 bases separating them. The CDR3 is 15 amino acids.